These 27 T cell receptor beta chains share one sample of origin, sequenced in a study of siplizumab effects on memory and regulatory T cells. Assay: immunoSEQ multiplex PCR; the TCRdb copy retains only in-frame clones and omits some. The sample has about 15,000 clones; roughly 40% are singletons. Their antigens remain unidentified. Cells of the mixed lymphocyte reaction were cocultured at 37 degrees C for over 5 days. Sequencing input: CFSE-low (dividing) CD4+ T cells sorted from an allogeneic mixed lymphocyte reaction. The receptors here all came from a human donor in good health; the cells came from an allogeneic mixed lymphocyte reaction. Some clones in this sample may be carry-over from other donors' samples.

CDR3 region: CASSVGRVQETQYF. The CDR3 nucleotides are TGTGCCAGTAGTGTCGGCAGGGTCCAAGAGACCCAGTACTTC. J is TRBJ2-5 and V is TRBV19; weak D call: TRBD1 (5 bases). Trimming took 5 bases from V and 1 from J, leaving 11 bases between them. Germline CDR1 is LNHDA and CDR2 is SQIVND (reference sequence). CDR3 length: 14 amino acids.

The rearrangement joins TRBV7-2 to TRBJ2-7; possible D gene TRBD2, 5 bases. Per the germline V gene, CDR1 is SGHTA and CDR2 is FQGNSA. The CDR3 contains 14 residues. V lost 5 bases and J 6 bases, leaving 17 bases between the germline ends. As DNA, the CDR3 is TGTGCCAGCAGCCGCGAGTGGGGAGAAGCCGAGCAGTACTTC. Encoded protein: CASSREWGEAEQYF.

This clone was seen a few times. The chain uses TRBV9 and TRBJ1-3; D remains unclear. This CDR3 has 16 amino acids. Trimming pared 3 bases from V and 0 bases from J, leaving 13 bases between. Per the germline V gene, CDR1 is SGDLS and CDR2 is YYNGEE. Written as DNA, the CDR3 is TGTGCCAGCAGCGCACCCACCACACCCTCTGGAAACACCATATATTTT. It yields the protein CASSAPTTPSGNTIYF.

The rearrangement links TRBV5-1 to TRBJ2-6; D may be TRBD1 or TRBD2 (5 bases each). Trimming removed 3 bases from V and 0 bases from J, with 19 bases in between. The V gene's germline CDR1 is SGHRS and CDR2 YFSETQ. The CDR3 is 19 residues long. CDR3 region: CASSSGTGRFSSGANVLTF. Written as DNA, the CDR3 is TGCGCCAGCAGCTCAGGGACCGGGCGCTTCAGCTCTGGGGCCAACGTCCTGACTTTC. Supplemented by reference TRBV5-1 and TRBJ2-6, the full variable domain reads KAGVTQTPRYLIKTRGQQVTLSCSPISGHRSVSWYQQTPGQGLQFLFEYFSETQRNKGNFPGRFSGRQFSNSRSEMNVSTLELGDSALYLCASSSGTGRFSSGANVLTFGAGSRLTVL.

The CDR3 sequence: CASSIPTGSGNTIYF. The CDR3 DNA is TGCGCCAGCAGCATCCCGACAGGGTCTGGAAACACCATATATTTT. J is TRBJ1-3 and V is TRBV5-1; 7 bases are a match to TRBD1. Trimming took 4 bases from V and 1 from J; bases not matched to a gene: 5. The CDR3 has 15 residues. Germline V CDR1 and CDR2: SGHRS, YFSETQ.

The V call is TRBV5-4, the J call TRBJ2-1; possible D gene TRBD2, 5 bases. CDR1 is SGHNT, CDR2 YYREEE, per germline (reference sequence). The CDR3 has 15 residues. Trimming took 1 base from V and 4 from J, leaving 12 bases between them. CDR3 DNA: TGTGCCAGCAGCTTGCACTCACTAGGGTACAATGAGCAGTTCTTC. It translates to CASSLHSLGYNEQFF.

V gene TRBV29-1 combines with J gene TRBJ2-5; 15 nucleotides agree with TRBD2. The end of the DNA fits TRBJ2-7 better, so the J call may be wrong. Germline loops: CDR1 SQVTM, CDR2 ANQGSEA. This CDR3 comprises 16 residues. For the CDR3, the DNA is TGCAGCGTTTTTGGGACTAGCGGGAGGCTGGCTTACGAGCAGTACTTC. Protein: CSVFGTSGRLAYEQYF.

The chain is built from TRBV5-1 and TRBJ2-1, with 9 bases that match TRBD1. The trim removed 2 bases at V and 0 bases at J, leaving 3 bases unmatched. CDR3 length: 16 residues. Germline lookup yields CDR1 SGHRS and CDR2 YFSETQ. CDR3 loop: CASSLNRGLSYNEQFF. The CDR3 DNA is TGCGCCAGCAGCTTAAACAGGGGGCTCTCCTACAATGAGCAGTTCTTC.

This clone appeared a few times. The V and J genes are TRBV28 and TRBJ1-6; D possibly corresponds to TRBD1 (5 bases). Between the trimmed V and J ends, which lost 5 bases and 9 bases, there was a span of 17 bases. This CDR3 region has 15 residues. Germline values: CDR1 MDHEN, CDR2 SYDVKM. CDR3 residues: CASSPTGGNSSPLHF. As DNA, the CDR3 is TGTGCCAGCAGTCCCACTGGGGGGAACAGTTCACCCCTCCACTTT.

The genes are TRBV6-6 and TRBJ2-7; D not resolved. V was pared by 2 bases and J by 7 bases, with 12 bases between. CDR3 size: 13 residues. Germline lookup yields CDR1 MNHNY and CDR2 SVGAGI (reference sequence). The chain's CDR3 is CASSYPDTREQYF. The CDR3 DNA is TGTGCCAGCAGTTACCCTGATACGCGGGAGCAGTACTTC.

The V gene is TRBV7-6, the J gene TRBJ2-5; possible D gene TRBD2, 6 bases. Looked up from germline, CDR1 is SGHVS and CDR2 is FNYEAQ. V was trimmed by 5 bases and J by 1 base, leaving 20 bases between them. The CDR3 contains 17 residues. The CDR3: CASSLGSLISGQETQYF. Written as DNA, the CDR3 is TGTGCCAGCAGCCTAGGGAGCCTGATTAGCGGCCAAGAGACCCAGTACTTC.

This chain joins TRBV6-1 and TRBJ2-4, with D uncertain. The CDR3 runs 18 residues. V was cut by 1 base and J by 1 base, with 17 bases left in between. Germline CDR1 reads MNHNS; CDR2 reads SASEGT. The CDR3 is CASSEVSFWSGAKNIQYF. DNA of the CDR3: TGTGCCAGCAGTGAAGTTAGTTTTTGGTCTGGCGCCAAAAACATTCAGTACTTC.

CDR3 DNA: TGTGCCAGCAGCCCCACGACAGGGATGGATTACTATGGCTACACCTTC. Translating it yields CASSPTTGMDYYGYTF. V and J are TRBV7-9 and TRBJ1-2; 7 bases are shared with TRBD1. CDR3 size: 16 residues. Germline V gene data show CDR1 as SEHNR and CDR2 as FQNEAQ (reference sequence). Trimming removed 5 bases from V and 3 bases from J; junction bases left unmatched: 12.

This clone showed up just a few times. The rearrangement joins TRBV18 to TRBJ2-5; 7 nucleotides line up with TRBD2. With V trimmed by 2 bases and J by 2 bases, 2 bases remained unmatched. The CDR3 has 14 residues. Looked up from germline, CDR1 is KGHSH and CDR2 is LQKENI. CDR3 nucleotides: TGTGCCAGCTCACCATGGGGGGGGCAAGAGACCCAGTACTTC. Translating gives CASSPWGGQETQYF.

The rearrangement links TRBV5-1 to TRBJ1-2; D might be TRBD1 (5 bases). Germline V gene data show CDR1 as SGHRS and CDR2 as YFSETQ. This CDR3 spans 14 amino acids. The V and J ends lost 4 bases and 0 bases respectively, with 10 bases between them. In DNA, the CDR3 is TGCGCCAGCAGCAGCGGGACGGCTAACTATGGCTACACCTTC. It codes for CASSSGTANYGYTF.

The rearrangement uses TRBV7-2 and TRBJ2-7; 10 bases are a match to TRBD2. Germline V gene lookup returns CDR1 SGHTA and CDR2 FQGNSA. The junction had 5 bases not matched to a gene; V was cut back by 3 bases and J by 3 bases. The CDR3 covers 15 residues. DNA of the CDR3: TGTGCCAGCAGCTTTCTAGCGGGAGTTGTCTACGAGCAGTACTTC. This sequence encodes CASSFLAGVVYEQYF.

V usage is TRBV29-1 and J usage is TRBJ1-1; D is unresolved. The CDR3 has 14 residues. Germline assignment: CDR1 SQVTM and CDR2 ANQGSEA. Trimming shortened V by 3 bases and J by 1 base, and 12 bases separated the two germline ends. Written as DNA, the CDR3 is TGCAGCGTTGATATCTCCCGGAAGAACACTGAAGCTTTCTTT. Translation gives CSVDISRKNTEAFF.

The chain recombines TRBV30 with TRBJ2-1; D is ambiguous. Per the germline V gene, CDR1 is GTSNPN and CDR2 is SVGIG (reference sequence). The CDR3 is made up of 16 amino acids. Deletions cut 1 base from V and 3 bases from J, with 16 bases between. As DNA, the CDR3 is TGTGCCTGGAGTGAAACTCCAGAATTTTACTACAATGAGCAGTTCTTC. It codes for CAWSETPEFYYNEQFF.

This clone was detected a few times. This rearrangement joins TRBV2 to TRBJ2-3; TRBD2 matches 8 bases. This CDR3 comprises 15 residues. V lost 4 bases to trimming and J lost 2 bases; unmatched junction nucleotides: 5. Germline V lookup: CDR1 SNHLY, CDR2 FYNNEI. CDR3 bases: TGTGCCAGCAGTGGTCGACTAGCGTACACAGATACGCAGTATTTT. Translating gives CASSGRLAYTDTQYF.

J is TRBJ2-7 and V is TRBV11-2; D may be TRBD1 or TRBD2 (5 bases each). Trimming shortened V by 6 bases and J by 3 bases, and 24 bases separated the two germline ends. The germline V gene has CDR1 SGHAT and CDR2 FQNNGV. The CDR3 loop spans 17 amino acids. Here the CDR3 reads CASSHALRGPTFYEQYF. CDR3 DNA: TGTGCCAGCAGTCACGCCCTAAGGGGACCGACTTTCTACGAGCAGTACTTC.

The V and J genes are TRBV10-1 and TRBJ2-1, with D unresolved. The CDR3 runs 13 residues. Per the germline V gene, CDR1 is WNHNN and CDR2 is SYGVQD (reference sequence). The V end lost 6 bases, the J end lost 6 bases, and 12 bases lay between the germline ends. The CDR3 here is CASRGRSRNEQFF. CDR3 bases: TGCGCCAGCAGGGGTCGATCTCGCAATGAGCAGTTCTTC.

The V and J genes are TRBV7-2 and TRBJ2-3; 15 bases are a match to TRBD2. Germline values: CDR1 SGHTA, CDR2 FQGNSA. The CDR3 is 17 amino acids. V trimming: 5 bases; J trimming: 5 bases; junction bases outside the gene matches: 8. The CDR3 DNA is TGTGCCAGCAGCCTCGGACTAGCGGGAGGGCCATTAGATACGCAGTATTTT. Protein product: CASSLGLAGGPLDTQYF.

The gene calls are TRBV10-3 and TRBJ1-5; D is ambiguous. Trimming removed 6 bases from V and 5 bases from J, with 11 bases in between. The CDR3 contains 13 residues. CDR1 is ENHRY, CDR2 SYGVKD, per germline. In DNA, the CDR3 is TGTGCCATCAGCGGACGTAATGATCAGCCCCAGCATTTT. It specifies CAISGRNDQPQHF.

This clone was counted between two and nine times. As DNA, the CDR3 is TGTGCCAGCAGCTTAAACTCCGGTGAGCAGTTCTTC. The encoded protein is CASSLNSGEQFF. This rearrangement joins TRBV7-3 to TRBJ2-1; D unresolved. V was pared by 1 base and J by 9 bases, with 7 bases between. Germline-derived CDR1 and CDR2 are SGHTA and FQGTGA. CDR3 size: 12 residues.

This clone is judged medium-sized. V is TRBV10-3 and J is TRBJ2-2, with TRBD2 matching 9 bases. This CDR3 has 15 amino acids. Per the germline V gene, CDR1 is ENHRY and CDR2 is SYGVKD. Trimming cost V 4 bases and J 2 bases; bases outside gene matches: 2. For the CDR3, the DNA is TGTGCCATCAGTGGACTAGCGGACAACACCGGGGAGCTGTTTTTT. Protein: CAISGLADNTGELFF.

This clone has a handful of counts. This chain links TRBV19 with TRBJ1-2, with 7 bases identical to TRBD1. CDR3 size: 14 residues. Trimming removed 3 bases from V and 5 bases from J; junction bases left unmatched: 6. Germline V CDR1 and CDR2: LNHDA, SQIVND (reference sequence). The CDR3 DNA follows: TGTGCCAGTAGTATCTGGCAGGGGGTTTATGGCTACACCTTC. It encodes CASSIWQGVYGYTF.

V is TRBV6-5 and J is TRBJ2-2; 8 bases map to TRBD2. Trimming at V came to 8 bases and at J to 6 bases, leaving 5 bases not matched to a gene. This CDR3 is 13 amino acids long. Germline CDR1 and CDR2: MNHEY and SVGAGI. CDR3 amino acids: CASLTGGAGELFF. The CDR3 DNA is TGTGCCAGCCTCACGGGAGGGGCCGGGGAGCTGTTTTTT.